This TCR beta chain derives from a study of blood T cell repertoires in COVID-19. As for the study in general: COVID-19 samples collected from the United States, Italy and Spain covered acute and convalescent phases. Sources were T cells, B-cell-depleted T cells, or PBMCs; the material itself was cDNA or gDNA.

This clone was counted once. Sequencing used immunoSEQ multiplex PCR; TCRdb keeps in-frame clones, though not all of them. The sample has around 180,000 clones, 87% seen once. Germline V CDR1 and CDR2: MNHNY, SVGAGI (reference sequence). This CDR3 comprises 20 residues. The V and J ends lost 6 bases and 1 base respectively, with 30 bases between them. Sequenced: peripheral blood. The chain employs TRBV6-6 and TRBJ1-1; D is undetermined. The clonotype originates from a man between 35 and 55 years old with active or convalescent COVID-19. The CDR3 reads CASSPKAFVAGGRRNTEAFF. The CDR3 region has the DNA TGTGCCAGCAGCCCCAAGGCATTTGTAGCCGGAGGGAGACGGAACACTGAAGCTTTCTTT.